What follows is one T cell receptor (beta chain) and its context. The antigen remains undetermined. Germline V gene data show CDR1 as SGHAT and CDR2 as FQNNGV. V trimming: 1 base; J trimming: 1 base; junction bases outside the gene matches: 6. This CDR3 contains 16 residues. The source of the sample is a study of shared clonotypes between healthy human individuals. Profiled with immunoSEQ multiplex PCR; TCRdb holds only in-frame clones, not every one. Of roughly 810,000 clones in the sample, 90% to 98% are singletons; the top ten hold less than 0.25%. The study, taken as a whole, reports: A generally larger estimated richness was seen in naive subsets than in memory subsets.

Naive CD8 cells lacked CD45RO and underwent positive selection for CCR7, leaving out terminally differentiated effector memory CD45RA+ cells. The sample taken for sequencing was naive CD8+ T cells sorted from blood. This TCR was recovered from a young man in good health. The V and J genes are TRBV11-2 and TRBJ1-1, with 7 bases matching TRBD1. The CDR3, as DNA: TGTGCCAGCAGCTTAGCGACGACAGGGACGAACACTGAAGCTTTCTTT. It is translated as CASSLATTGTNTEAFF.